This T cell receptor (beta chain) was sequenced during a study of OX40 agonist ivuxolimab in advanced cancers. General observations from the study: Still undetermined is the antigen specificity of the expanded peripheral T cells.

This CDR3 is built from 14 residues. V lost 4 bases, J lost 4 bases, and 12 bases lay in between. Germline V gives CDR1 LGHNA, CDR2 YNFKEQ. Using immunoSEQ multiplex PCR, the repertoire was profiled, and TCRdb retains in-frame clones only, with some absent. The sample has around 70,000 clones, 75% to 90% seen once. A remark on this clone: Antigen specificity is unknown.

This specimen was CD4+ or CD8+ T cells sorted from blood, taken in a trial of the OX40 agonist ivuxolimab. The chain couples TRBV4-2 to TRBJ2-3; D gene ambiguous. The receptor comes from an adult with an advanced solid tumor such as melanoma, head and neck, liver or kidney cancer. The CDR3 region is CASSPPGRADTQYF. The CDR3 DNA sequence: TGTGCCAGCAGCCCCCCCGGCCGCGCAGATACGCAGTATTTT.